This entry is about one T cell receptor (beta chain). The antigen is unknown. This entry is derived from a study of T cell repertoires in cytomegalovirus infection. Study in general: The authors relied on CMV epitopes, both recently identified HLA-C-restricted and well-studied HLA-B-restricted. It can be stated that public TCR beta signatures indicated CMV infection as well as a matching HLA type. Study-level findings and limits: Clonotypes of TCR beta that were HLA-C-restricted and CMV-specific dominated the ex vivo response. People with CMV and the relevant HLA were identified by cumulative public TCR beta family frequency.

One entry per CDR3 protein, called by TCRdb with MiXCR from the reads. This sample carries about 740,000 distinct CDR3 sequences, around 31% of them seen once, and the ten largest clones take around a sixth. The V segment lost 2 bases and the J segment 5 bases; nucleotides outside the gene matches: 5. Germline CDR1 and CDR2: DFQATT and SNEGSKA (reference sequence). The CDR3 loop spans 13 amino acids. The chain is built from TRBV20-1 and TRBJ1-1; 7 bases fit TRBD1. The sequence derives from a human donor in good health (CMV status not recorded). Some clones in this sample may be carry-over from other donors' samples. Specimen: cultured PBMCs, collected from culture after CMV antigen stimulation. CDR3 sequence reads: CSARSQGITEAFF. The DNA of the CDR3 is TGCAGTGCTAGATCACAGGGGATAACTGAAGCTTTCTTT.